Each of the 15 T cell receptor beta chains below was sequenced from the same sample in a study of STAT5B mutations in CD4+ large granular lymphocyte leukemia (dated by TCRdb to between 2020 and 2023). Libraries were prepared through the immunoSEQ multiplex PCR assay. Here the immuneACCESS table is served through TCRdb, limited to in-frame sequences with V and J called. Missing clones are a known gap in these copies; in checked studies unresolved V genes cover under half, and the rest lacks a known reason. This sample gives about 1,100 clones in total; around three quarters of them show up just once. Around 77% of the sample is in the top ten clones. The sequenced sample was PBMCs. The receptors originated from a man between 60 and 75 years old with CD4+ T-cell large granular lymphocyte leukemia.

In its sample, this clone was seen a few times. This chain joins TRBV9 and TRBJ2-1; a weak D match, TRBD2 (5 bases). V was trimmed by 3 bases and J by 9 bases, leaving 16 bases between them. Germline CDR1 reads SGDLS; CDR2 reads YYNGEE. The CDR3 has 14 amino acids. DNA for the CDR3: TGTGCCAGCAGCGATAGCGTGTCAAACAGTGAGCAGTTCTTC. It yields the protein CASSDSVSNSEQFF.

The gene calls are TRBV5-1 and TRBJ1-1, with no clear D. The CDR3 is made up of 14 amino acids. Trimming removed 1 base at V and 2 bases at J, with 9 bases between. Germline values: CDR1 SGHRS, CDR2 YFSETQ. The CDR3: CASSLTVGNTEAFF. In nucleotides, the CDR3 is TGCGCCAGCAGCTTGACTGTGGGCAACACTGAAGCTTTCTTT.

This clone was detected once. One end of the junction varies from germline; a read error may be responsible. The genes are TRBV7-9 and TRBJ1-2; D possibly corresponds to TRBD1 (6 bases). The CDR3 consists of 17 residues. CDR1 and CDR2 from the germline V gene are SEHNR and FQNEAQ (reference sequence). CDR3 sequence: CANSLEQGVYVNYGYTF. CDR3 coding DNA: TGTGCCAACAGCTTAGAACAGGGAGTGTATGTTAACTATGGCTACACCTTC. The entire variable domain, with the rest obtained from reference TRBV7-9 and TRBJ1-2, is as follows: DTGVSQNPRHKITKRGQNVTFRCDPISEHNRLYWYRQTLGQGPEFLTYFQNEAQLEKSRLLSDRFSAERPKGSFSTLEIQRTEQGDSAMYLCANSLEQGVYVNYGYTFGSGTRLTVV.

V and J are TRBV27 and TRBJ2-7, with D unclear. V was shortened by 5 bases and J by 2 bases, with 13 bases between the two germline ends. The CDR3 extends over 14 amino acids. Per the germline V gene, CDR1 is MNHEY and CDR2 is SMNVEV (reference sequence). This CDR3 reads CASSTRAGAYEQYF. The CDR3 region has the DNA TGTGCCAGCAGTACCCGGGCTGGGGCCTACGAGCAGTACTTC.

V usage is TRBV6-5 and J usage is TRBJ2-2; D is perhaps TRBD2 (6 bases). CDR3 length equals 14 residues. Germline V lookup: CDR1 MNHEY, CDR2 SVGAGI. Trimming took off 6 bases at V and 0 bases at J, with 8 bases between the two ends. Written as DNA, the CDR3 is TGTGCCAGCAGGGACTATACGAACACCGGGGAGCTGTTTTTT. Protein: CASRDYTNTGELFF.

The rearrangement uses TRBV19 and TRBJ2-7, with TRBD2 matching over 8 bases. The germline CDR1 and CDR2 sequences are LNHDA and SQIVND (reference sequence). Losses at the gene ends were 10 bases for V and 7 bases for J; bases not matched to a gene: 18. CDR3 length: 15 residues. DNA for the CDR3: TGTGCCACCGGAGGCCCGGGGGGGGTACCAGGGGAGCAGTACTTC. This translates into CATGGPGGVPGEQYF.

The CDR3 bases are TGTGCCAGCAGTCCGGGACAGGGGGGCGATTCACCCCTCCACTTT. Its protein product is CASSPGQGGDSPLHF. The chain recombines TRBV6-5 with TRBJ1-6; 11 positions match TRBD1. CDR1 is MNHEY, CDR2 SVGAGI, per germline. Trimming cost V 5 bases and J 8 bases; bases outside gene matches: 5. The CDR3 consists of 15 residues.

The CDR3 sequence is CASSPAGWSSYNSPLHF. CDR3 nucleotide sequence: TGTGCCAGCAGCCCGGCGGGATGGAGCTCCTATAATTCACCCCTCCACTTT. The chain has TRBV7-9 and TRBJ1-6; D not certain. Germline CDR1 reads SEHNR; CDR2 reads FQNEAQ (reference sequence). This CDR3 comprises 17 residues. V lost 5 bases to trimming and J lost 0 bases, with 14 bases between them.

The sample holds a few counts of this clone. The rearrangement uses TRBV5-1 and TRBJ1-6; 9 bases line up with TRBD1. Looked up from germline, CDR1 is SGHRS and CDR2 is YFSETQ. V dropped 4 bases and J dropped 9; count of bases not matched to a gene: 8. The CDR3 has 15 amino acids. This CDR3 reads CASSAQGQGTSPLHF. CDR3 nucleotide sequence: TGCGCCAGCAGCGCTCAAGGACAGGGGACTTCACCCCTCCACTTT.

This clone has a single count. This chain joins TRBV19 and TRBJ1-1; D gene unclear. This CDR3 contains 12 residues. Germline-derived CDR1 and CDR2 are LNHDA and SQIVND (reference sequence). Between the trimmed V and J ends, which lost 1 base and 5 bases, there was a span of 5 bases. CDR3 nucleotides: TGTGCCAGTAGTATAGCTCGGACTGAAGCTTTCTTT. Translated: CASSIARTEAFF.

The rearrangement links TRBV28 to TRBJ1-1; D might be TRBD1 (6 bases). Germline-derived CDR1 and CDR2 are MDHEN and SYDVKM. V was pared by 5 bases and J by 3 bases, with 10 bases between. The CDR3 is 13 residues long. CDR3 coding DNA: TGTGCCAGCAGTGGAGGACAGCACACTGAAGCTTTCTTT. This gives the protein CASSGGQHTEAFF.

This sequence joins TRBV6-1 and TRBJ2-7; tentatively, D is TRBD1 or TRBD2 (5 bases each). The CDR3 length is 15 residues. Germline V lookup: CDR1 MNHNS, CDR2 SASEGT. V lost 5 bases, J lost 2 bases, and 16 bases lay in between. CDR3 sequence (DNA): TGTGCCAGCAGTCCGGGACCGTCTCCAACCTACGAGCAGTACTTC. Its translation: CASSPGPSPTYEQYF.

This clone appeared once. The genes are TRBV28 and TRBJ2-5; 9 bases align to TRBD2. J was trimmed by 3 bases and V by 3 bases; bases with no gene match: 5. Germline V gene lookup returns CDR1 MDHEN and CDR2 SYDVKM. CDR3 length: 15 amino acids. The CDR3 loop reads CASSLGGGAEETQYF. The DNA of the CDR3 is TGTGCCAGCAGTTTGGGCGGGGGGGCCGAAGAGACCCAGTACTTC.

This chain joins TRBV19 and TRBJ1-6, with 8 bases lining up with TRBD1. The germline CDR1 and CDR2 sequences are LNHDA and SQIVND (reference sequence). After removal of 4 bases from V and 6 bases from J, the junction contained 14 bases not matched to a gene. The CDR3 runs to 18 residues. The CDR3 loop reads CASSNPLRQGAGNSPLHF. The CDR3 DNA sequence: TGTGCCAGTAGTAACCCGTTGCGTCAGGGGGCTGGTAATTCACCCCTCCACTTT.

There are a few counts of this clone. The chain joins TRBV19 to TRBJ2-7; weak D call: TRBD1 (5 bases). Trimming shortened V by 1 base and J by 4 bases, and 11 bases separated the two germline ends. CDR3 length equals 14 residues. Germline V lookup: CDR1 LNHDA, CDR2 SQIVND (reference sequence). Here the CDR3 reads CASSIAAGRYEQYF. The CDR3 bases are TGTGCCAGTAGTATAGCGGCAGGGCGATACGAGCAGTACTTC.